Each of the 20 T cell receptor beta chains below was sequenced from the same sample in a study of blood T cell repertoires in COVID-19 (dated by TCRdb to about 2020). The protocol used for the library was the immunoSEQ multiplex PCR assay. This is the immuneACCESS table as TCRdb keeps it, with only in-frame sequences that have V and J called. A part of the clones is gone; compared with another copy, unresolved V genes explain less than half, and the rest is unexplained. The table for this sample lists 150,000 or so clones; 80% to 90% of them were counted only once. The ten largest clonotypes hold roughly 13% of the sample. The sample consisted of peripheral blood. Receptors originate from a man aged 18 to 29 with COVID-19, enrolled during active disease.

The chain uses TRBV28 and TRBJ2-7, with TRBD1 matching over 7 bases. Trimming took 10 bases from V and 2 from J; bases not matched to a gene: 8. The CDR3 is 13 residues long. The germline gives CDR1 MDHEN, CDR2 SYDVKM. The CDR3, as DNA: TGTGCCACCAACAGGGGCTCCACCTACGAGCAGTACTTC. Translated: CATNRGSTYEQYF.

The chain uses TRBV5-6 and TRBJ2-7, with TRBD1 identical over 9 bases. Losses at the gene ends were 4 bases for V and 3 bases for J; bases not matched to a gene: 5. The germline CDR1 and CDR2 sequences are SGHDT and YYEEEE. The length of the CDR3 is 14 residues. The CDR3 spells CASSLGTGFYEQYF. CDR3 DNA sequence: TGTGCCAGCAGCCTCGGGACAGGGTTCTACGAGCAGTACTTC.

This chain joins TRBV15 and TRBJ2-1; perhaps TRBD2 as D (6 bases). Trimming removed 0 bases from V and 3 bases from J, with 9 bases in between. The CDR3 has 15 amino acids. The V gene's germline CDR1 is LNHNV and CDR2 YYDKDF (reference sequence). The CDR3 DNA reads TGTGCCACCAGCAGAGATCTGGGGGGCTACAATGAGCAGTTCTTC. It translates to CATSRDLGGYNEQFF.

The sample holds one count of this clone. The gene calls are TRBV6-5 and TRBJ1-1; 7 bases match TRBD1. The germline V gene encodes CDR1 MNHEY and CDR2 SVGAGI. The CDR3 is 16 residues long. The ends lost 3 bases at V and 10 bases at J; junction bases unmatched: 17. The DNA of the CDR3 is TGTGCCAGCAGTTATTTTCCTACAGGGGCGCAAGGGTCAGCTTTCTTT. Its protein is CASSYFPTGAQGSAFF.

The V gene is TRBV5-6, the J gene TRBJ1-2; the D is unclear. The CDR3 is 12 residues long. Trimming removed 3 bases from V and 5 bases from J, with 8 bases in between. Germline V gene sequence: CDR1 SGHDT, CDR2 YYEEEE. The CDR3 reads CASSSDSYGYTF. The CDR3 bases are TGTGCCAGCAGCTCGGACTCATATGGCTACACCTTC.

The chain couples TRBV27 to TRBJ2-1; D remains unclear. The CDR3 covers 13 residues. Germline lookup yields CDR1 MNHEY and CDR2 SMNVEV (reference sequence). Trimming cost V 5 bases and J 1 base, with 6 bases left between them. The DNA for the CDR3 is TGTGCCAGCAGTCCCAGGTCCTACAATGAGCAGTTCTTC. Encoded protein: CASSPRSYNEQFF.

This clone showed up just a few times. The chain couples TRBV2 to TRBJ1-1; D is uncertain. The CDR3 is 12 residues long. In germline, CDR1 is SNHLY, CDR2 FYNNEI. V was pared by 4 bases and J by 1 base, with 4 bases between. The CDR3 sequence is CASSGRNTEAFF. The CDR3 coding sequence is TGTGCCAGCAGTGGGAGGAACACTGAAGCTTTCTTT.

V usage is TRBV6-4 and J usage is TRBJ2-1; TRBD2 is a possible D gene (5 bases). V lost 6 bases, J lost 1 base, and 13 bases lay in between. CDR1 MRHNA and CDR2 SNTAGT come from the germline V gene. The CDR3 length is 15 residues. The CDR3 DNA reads TGTGCCAGCAGCTACGTAGTAGCGTCCTACAATGAGCAGTTCTTC. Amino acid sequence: CASSYVVASYNEQFF.

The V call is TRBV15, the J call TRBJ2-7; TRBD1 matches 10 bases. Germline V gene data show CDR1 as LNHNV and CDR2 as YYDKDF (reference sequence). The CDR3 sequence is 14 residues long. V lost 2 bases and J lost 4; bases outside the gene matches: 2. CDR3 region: CATSRWDRGYEQYF. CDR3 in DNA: TGTGCCACCAGCAGATGGGACAGGGGTTACGAGCAGTACTTC.

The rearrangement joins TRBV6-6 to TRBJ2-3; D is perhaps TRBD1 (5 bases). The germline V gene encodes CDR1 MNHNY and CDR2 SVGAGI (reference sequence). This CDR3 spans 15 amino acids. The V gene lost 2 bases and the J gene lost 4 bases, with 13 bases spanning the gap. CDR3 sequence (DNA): TGTGCCAGCAGTTACGCAGGGTACGAACCAGATACGCAGTATTTT. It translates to CASSYAGYEPDTQYF.

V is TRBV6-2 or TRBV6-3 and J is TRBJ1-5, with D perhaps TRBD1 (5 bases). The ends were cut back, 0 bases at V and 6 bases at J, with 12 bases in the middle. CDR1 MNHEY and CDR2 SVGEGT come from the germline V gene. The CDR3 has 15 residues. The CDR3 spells CASSYSVQESQPQHF. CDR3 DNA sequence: TGTGCCAGCAGTTACTCTGTACAGGAAAGTCAGCCCCAGCATTTT.

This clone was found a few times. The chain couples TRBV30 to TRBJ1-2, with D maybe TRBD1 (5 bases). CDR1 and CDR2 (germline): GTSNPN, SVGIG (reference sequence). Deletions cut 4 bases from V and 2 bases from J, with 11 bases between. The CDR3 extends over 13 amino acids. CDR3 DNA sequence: TGTGCCTGGAATAAGCGGGACAACTATGGCTACACCTTC. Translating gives CAWNKRDNYGYTF.

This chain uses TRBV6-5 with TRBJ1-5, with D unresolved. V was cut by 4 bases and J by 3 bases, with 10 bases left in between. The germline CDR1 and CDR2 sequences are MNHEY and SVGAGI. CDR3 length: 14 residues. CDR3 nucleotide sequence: TGTGCCAGCAGTTTGACTAAACACAATCAGCCCCAGCATTTT. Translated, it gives CASSLTKHNQPQHF.

The CDR3 nucleotides read TGTGGGACTAGTGCGAACACCGGGGAGCTGTTTTTT. It encodes CGTSANTGELFF. This chain connects TRBV10-3 to TRBJ2-2; 7 nucleotides match TRBD2. Germline lookup yields CDR1 ENHRY and CDR2 SYGVKD. This CDR3 has 12 residues.

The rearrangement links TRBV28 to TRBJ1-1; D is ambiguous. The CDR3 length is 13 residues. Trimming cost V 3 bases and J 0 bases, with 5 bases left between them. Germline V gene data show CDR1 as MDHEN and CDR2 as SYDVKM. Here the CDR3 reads CASSLEVNTEAFF. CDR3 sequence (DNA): TGTGCCAGCAGTTTGGAGGTGAACACTGAAGCTTTCTTT. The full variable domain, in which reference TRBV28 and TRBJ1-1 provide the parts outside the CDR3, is DVKVTQSSRYLVKRTGEKVFLECVQDMDHENMFWYRQDPGLGLRLIYFSYDVKMKEKGDIPEGYSVSREKKERFSLILESASTNQTSMYLCASSLEVNTEAFFGQGTRLTVV.

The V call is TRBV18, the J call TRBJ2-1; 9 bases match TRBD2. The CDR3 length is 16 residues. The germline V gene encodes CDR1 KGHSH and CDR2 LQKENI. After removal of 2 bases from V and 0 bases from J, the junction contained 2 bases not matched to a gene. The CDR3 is CASSPGLASSYNEQFF. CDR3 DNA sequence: TGTGCCAGCTCACCAGGACTAGCGAGCTCCTACAATGAGCAGTTCTTC.

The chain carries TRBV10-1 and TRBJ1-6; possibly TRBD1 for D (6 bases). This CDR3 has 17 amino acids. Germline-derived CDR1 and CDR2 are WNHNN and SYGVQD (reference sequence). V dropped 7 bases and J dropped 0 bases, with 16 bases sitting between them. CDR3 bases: TGCGCCAGCAACCGGAGGACAGCTAGCTCCTATAATTCACCCCTCCACTTT. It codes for CASNRRTASSYNSPLHF.

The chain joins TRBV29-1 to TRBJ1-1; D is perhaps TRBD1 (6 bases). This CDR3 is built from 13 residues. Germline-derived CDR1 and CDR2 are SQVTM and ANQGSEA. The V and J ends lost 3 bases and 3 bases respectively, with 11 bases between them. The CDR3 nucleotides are TGCAGCGTTGATGAGGGGGTCGACACTGAAGCTTTCTTT. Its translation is CSVDEGVDTEAFF.

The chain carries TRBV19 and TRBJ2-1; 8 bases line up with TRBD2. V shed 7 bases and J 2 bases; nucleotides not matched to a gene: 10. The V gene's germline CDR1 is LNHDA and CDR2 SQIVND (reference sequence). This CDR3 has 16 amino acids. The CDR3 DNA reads TGTGCCAGTACCCCCAAGGGGACTAGGCCCTACAATGAGCAGTTCTTC. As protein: CASTPKGTRPYNEQFF.

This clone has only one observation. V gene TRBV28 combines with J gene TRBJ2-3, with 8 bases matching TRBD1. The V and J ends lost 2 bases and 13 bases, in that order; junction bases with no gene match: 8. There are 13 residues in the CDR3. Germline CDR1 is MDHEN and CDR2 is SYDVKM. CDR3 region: CASSLQQGGSKYF. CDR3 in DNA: TGTGCCAGCAGTTTACAACAGGGGGGTTCGAAGTATTTT. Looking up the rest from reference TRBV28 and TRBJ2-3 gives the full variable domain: DVKVTQSSRYLVKRTGEKVFLECVQDMDHENMFWYRQDPGLGLRLIYFSYDVKMKEKGDIPEGYSVSREKKERFSLILESASTNQTSMYLCASSLQQGGSKYFGPGTRLTVL.